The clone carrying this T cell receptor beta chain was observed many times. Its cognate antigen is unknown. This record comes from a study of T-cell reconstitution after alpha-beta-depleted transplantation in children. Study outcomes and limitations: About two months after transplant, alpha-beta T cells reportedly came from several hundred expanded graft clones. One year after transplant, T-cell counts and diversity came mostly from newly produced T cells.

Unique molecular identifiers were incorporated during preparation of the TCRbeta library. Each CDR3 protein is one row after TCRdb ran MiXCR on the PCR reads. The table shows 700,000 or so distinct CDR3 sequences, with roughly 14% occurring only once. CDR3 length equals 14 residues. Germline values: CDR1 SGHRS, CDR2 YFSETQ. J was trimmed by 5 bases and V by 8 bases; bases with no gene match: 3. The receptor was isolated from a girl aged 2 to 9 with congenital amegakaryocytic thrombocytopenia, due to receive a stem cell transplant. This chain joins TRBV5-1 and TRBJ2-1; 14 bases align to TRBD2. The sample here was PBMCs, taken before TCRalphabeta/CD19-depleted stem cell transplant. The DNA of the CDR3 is TGCGCCAGTAGACTAGCGGGAGGGGACAATGAGCAGTTCTTC. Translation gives CASRLAGGDNEQFF.